A single TCR beta chain is shown here with its context. Its antigen specificity is not known. No base qualities exist here, and no much larger clone lies one base off it. For sequencing of the TCRbeta CDR3 region, genomic DNA was extracted from the sorted cells. TCRbeta CDR3 regions were sequenced using the immunoSEQ Assay. Not all clones reach the TCRdb copy of this immuneACCESS table, which keeps in-frame sequences only. Checked studies attribute under half of the gap to unresolved V genes and leave the rest unexplained. In this sample the table shows 70,000 to 95,000 clones, around 90% of which occur a single time. The ten top clones hold roughly 5.8% of the sample. A distance of 6 bases separates the germline ends of V and J, which lose 2 bases and 2 bases respectively. Per the germline V gene (reference sequence), SGHNT is the CDR1 and YYREEE is the CDR2. The CDR3 runs 13 amino acids, cysteine and phenylalanine included. The DNA shown is the 39-base CDR3, in frame from base 1.

These data originate in a study of OX40 agonist ivuxolimab in advanced cancers. The study in broad terms: Ivuxolimab was a fully human IgG2 agonistic monoclonal antibody targeting the costimulatory receptor OX40 (CD134). Intravenous ivuxolimab was administered to patients every 2 weeks at six dose levels: 0.01, 0.1, 0.3, 1.5, 3 and 10 mg/kg. Prior anti-PD-1, anti-PD-L1 or anti-CTLA-4 therapy was permitted, and checkpoint inhibitors had been received by more than 35% of dose-escalation patients. A male proportion of around 81% and a mean age of 60 years, ranging from 23 to 79, were recorded for the dose-escalation cohort. The paper describes the monotherapy dose-escalation part (N ≈ 49 patients) of the phase I trial of ivuxolimab. The point of sequencing TCRbeta in the periphery was to test whether ivuxolimab changed TCR sequence diversity and drove clonal T-cell expansion. Of the 50 or so patients in dose escalation, 19 had hepatocellular carcinoma, about 15 had melanoma, 9 had renal cell carcinoma and 9 had head and neck cancer. Partial responses occurred in three dose-escalation patients: two with cutaneous melanoma and one with hepatocellular carcinoma. Broader findings and caveats from the paper: The antigen specificity of the clonally expanded peripheral T cells was not determined. After ivuxolimab, CD8+ T cells had more expanded clones than CD4+ T cells on average. At doses from 0.1 to 3.0 mg/kg, clonal expansion was seen in both CD4+ and CD8+ blood T cells between baseline and week 6. Low levels of normalized T-cell clonal expansion were also seen in some patients who did not respond. In the 0.1-3.0 mg/kg groups, partial responders had among the lowest normalized peripheral clonal expansion, particularly in CD8+ T cells.

The trial excluded patients who had a history of autoimmune disease or who were on systemic immunosuppression. Peripheral blood for TCR sequencing was collected from all dose cohorts at baseline, on cycle 4 day 1, and on cycle 7 day 1. Samples were obtained from an open-label, multicenter, first-in-human phase I dose-escalation trial of ivuxolimab. Adults with locally advanced or metastatic head and neck squamous cell, hepatocellular, melanoma or renal cell carcinoma were enrolled in the trial. Before TCR sequencing, CD4+ and CD8+ T cells were separately sorted from peripheral blood. The receptor's source is an adult with an advanced solid tumor such as melanoma, head and neck, liver or kidney cancer. Sequences were derived from CD4+ or CD8+ T cells sorted from blood, sampled in a trial of the OX40 agonist ivuxolimab. The chain joins TRBV5-4 to TRBJ2-3; the D gene is unclear. The CDR3 region has the sequence CASSFGLTDTQYF. The DNA reads TGTGCCAGCAGCTTCGGTCTCACAGATACGCAGTATTTT.